Listed here are 30 T cell receptor beta chains from one sample, sequenced in a study of cytomegalovirus exposure and HLA in healthy donors (dated by TCRdb to about 2017). The method behind the library was the immunoSEQ multiplex PCR assay. The multiplex PCR relied on a mix of 60 forward primers for TCR Vbeta segments and 13 reverse primers for TCR Jbeta segments. TCRdb's version of the immuneACCESS table is confined to in-frame rearrangements and falls short of the full clone set. An unresolved V gene accounts for under half of the shortfall where checked; the remainder is of unknown origin. A total of some 130,000 clones appear in this sample, over 75% of them only once. In total, the top ten clones hold more than 4% of the sample. The sequenced sample was PBMCs. The receptors stem from a male donor in good health and CMV-seropositive.

This clone was counted a single time. The chain is built from TRBV28 and TRBJ2-7, with 7 bases aligning to TRBD2. The CDR3 loop spans 11 amino acids. CDR1 and CDR2 (germline): MDHEN, SYDVKM. Germline trimming cut 7 bases from V and 10 bases from J; bases unmatched to any gene: 7. The CDR3 DNA reads as TGTGCCAGCACCCTGGGGGGGAATCAGTACTTC. Protein product: CASTLGGNQYF.

The J gene is TRBJ2-7, the V gene TRBV2; no firm D call. The CDR3 covers 12 residues. Trimming stripped 3 bases from V and 5 bases from J, with 8 bases between. Germline V gene data show CDR1 as SNHLY and CDR2 as FYNNEI. This chain's CDR3 is CASSDGSHEQYF. The CDR3 DNA reads as TGTGCCAGCAGTGATGGTAGCCACGAGCAGTACTTC.

CDR3 sequence (DNA): TGTGCCAGCAGTCCACAGGGTAGAACTAATGAAAAACTGTTTTTT. Translating it yields CASSPQGRTNEKLFF. The chain uses TRBV28 and TRBJ1-4, with D possibly TRBD1 on 6 matching bases. The CDR3 spans 15 residues. The V gene's germline CDR1 is MDHEN and CDR2 SYDVKM. The germline V and J ends were trimmed by 5 bases and 1 base, with 11 bases remaining between them.

The chain recombines TRBV7-2 with TRBJ2-7, with D perhaps matching TRBD1 (5 bases). Germline V CDR1 and CDR2: SGHTA, FQGNSA. This CDR3 is 14 amino acids long. Trimming stripped 5 bases from V and 4 bases from J, with 15 bases between. The CDR3 bases are TGTGCCAGCAGCCCTGACAGATACGTTTACGAGCAGTACTTC. Translated: CASSPDRYVYEQYF. The full variable domain, rest sourced from reference TRBV7-2 and TRBJ2-7, is GAGVSQSPSNKVTEKGKDVELRCDPISGHTALYWYRQSLGQGLEFLIYFQGNSAPDKSGLPSDRFSAERTGGSVSTLTIQRTQQEDSAVYLCASSPDRYVYEQYFGPGTRLTVT.

The J gene is TRBJ1-3, the V gene TRBV5-4; 9 nucleotides line up with TRBD1. Trimming at V came to 0 bases and at J to 2 bases, leaving 6 bases not matched to a gene. Looked up from germline, CDR1 is SGHNT and CDR2 is YYREEE (reference sequence). This CDR3 region has 17 residues. Here the CDR3 DNA reads TGTGCCAGCAGCTTGGGAGGAGGGACAGGGACTGGAAACACCATATATTTT. Its translation is CASSLGGGTGTGNTIYF.

V usage is TRBV10-3 and J usage is TRBJ2-1, with a possible D match to TRBD1 (6 bases). V was pared by 6 bases and J by 0 bases, with 12 bases between. The CDR3 sequence is 15 residues long. Germline loops: CDR1 ENHRY, CDR2 SYGVKD. CDR3 in amino acids: CAIRPGQPSYNEQFF. CDR3 coding DNA: TGTGCCATCAGACCGGGACAACCCTCCTACAATGAGCAGTTCTTC.

About this clone: The junction does not match germline at one end; this may be a read error. The chain is built from TRBV7-9 and TRBJ2-7, with 7 bases aligning to TRBD1. Looked up from germline, CDR1 is SEHNR and CDR2 is FQNEAQ (reference sequence). CDR3 length equals 15 residues. CDR3 region: CSSSENRGAVYEQYF. The CDR3 DNA reads as TGTTCCAGCAGCGAAAACAGGGGTGCGGTGTACGAGCAGTACTTC.

The CDR3 loop reads CASSLEPGNTEAFF. The CDR3 DNA reads as TGCGCCAGCAGCTTGGAACCGGGAAACACTGAAGCTTTCTTT. This rearrangement joins TRBV5-1 to TRBJ1-1; D gene ambiguous. The CDR3 has 14 amino acids. V lost 0 bases and J lost 2, with 8 bases in between. Germline V gives CDR1 SGHRS, CDR2 YFSETQ. Drawing the rest from reference TRBV5-1 and TRBJ1-1, the complete variable domain is KAGVTQTPRYLIKTRGQQVTLSCSPISGHRSVSWYQQTPGQGLQFLFEYFSETQRNKGNFPGRFSGRQFSNSRSEMNVSTLELGDSALYLCASSLEPGNTEAFFGQGTRLTVV.

The V call is TRBV4-2, the J call TRBJ2-1; TRBD2 matches at 9 bases. Losses at the gene ends were 3 bases for V and 5 bases for J; bases not matched to a gene: 14. The CDR3 sequence is 18 residues long. Germline CDR1 and CDR2: LGHNA and YNFKEQ. As DNA, the CDR3 is TGTGCCAGCAGCCAGGCGGGGGGGGGCCCGGGAAATCACAATGAGCAGTTCTTC. It translates to CASSQAGGGPGNHNEQFF.

This clone was seen once. V is TRBV27 and J is TRBJ1-6; 10 bases match TRBD1. V shed 7 bases and J 8 bases; nucleotides not matched to a gene: 5. CDR1 MNHEY and CDR2 SMNVEV come from the germline V gene (reference sequence). CDR3 length: 14 residues. CDR3 in amino acids: CASNPGQGYSPLHF. The CDR3 DNA reads as TGTGCCAGCAATCCGGGACAGGGGTATTCACCCCTCCACTTT.

In DNA, the CDR3 is TGTGCCAGCAGTGAACCGACAGGGATTAATGAAAAACTGTTTTTT. Translation gives CASSEPTGINEKLFF. This sequence joins TRBV25-1 and TRBJ1-4; 7 bases are shared with TRBD1. This CDR3 is built from 15 residues. From germline, CDR1 is MGHDK and CDR2 SYGVNS. After removal of 2 bases from V and 4 bases from J, the junction contained 4 bases not matched to a gene.

The V gene is TRBV5-4, the J gene TRBJ2-7; D gene unclear. From germline, CDR1 is SGHNT and CDR2 YYREEE (reference sequence). Deletions cut 0 bases from V and 0 bases from J, with 7 bases between. CDR3 length: 14 amino acids. The CDR3 DNA reads TGTGCCAGCAGCTTGGAGCCTGTCTCCTACGAGCAGTACTTC. Protein product: CASSLEPVSYEQYF. Variable domain in full (rest from reference TRBV5-4 and TRBJ2-7): ETGVTQSPTHLIKTRGQQVTLRCSSQSGHNTVSWYQQALGQGPQFIFQYYREEENGRGNFPPRFSGLQFPNYSSELNVNALELDDSALYLCASSLEPVSYEQYFGPGTRLTVT.

The chain combines TRBV6-6 with TRBJ2-1; 11 bases align to TRBD2. Germline assignment: CDR1 MNHNY and CDR2 SVGAGI (reference sequence). The CDR3 extends over 15 amino acids. V lost 2 bases to trimming and J lost 10 bases; unmatched junction nucleotides: 7. The CDR3 loop reads CASSYDSGGAWEQFF. The CDR3 nucleotides are TGTGCCAGCAGTTACGATAGCGGGGGGGCCTGGGAGCAGTTCTTC.

The genes are TRBV28 and TRBJ2-2; D is perhaps TRBD2 (6 bases). Trimming pared 7 bases from V and 5 bases from J, leaving 14 bases between. The CDR3 loop spans 14 amino acids. Germline loops: CDR1 MDHEN, CDR2 SYDVKM. The CDR3 protein is CASTSRGGTGELFF. In DNA form, the CDR3 reads TGTGCCAGCACCAGCCGTGGAGGGACCGGGGAGCTGTTTTTT.

V usage is TRBV7-6 and J usage is TRBJ2-7; D possibly corresponds to TRBD1 (5 bases). With 1 base removed from V and 0 bases from J, the gap between germline ends came to 10 bases. This CDR3 is built from 15 residues. Germline-derived CDR1 and CDR2 are SGHVS and FNYEAQ. This CDR3 is CASSLGRDSSYEQYF. CDR3 sequence (DNA): TGTGCCAGCAGCTTAGGACGCGACAGCTCCTACGAGCAGTACTTC. The full variable domain, with the rest looked up from reference TRBV7-6 and TRBJ2-7, is GAGVSQSPRYKVTKRGQDVALRCDPISGHVSLYWYRQALGQGPEFLTYFNYEAQQDKSGLPNDRFSAERPEGSISTLTIQRTEQRDSAMYRCASSLGRDSSYEQYFGPGTRLTVT.

V usage is TRBV9 and J usage is TRBJ2-7; 7 bases line up with TRBD1. Germline V CDR1 and CDR2: SGDLS, YYNGEE. V lost 2 bases, J lost 3 bases, and 20 bases stayed unmatched. The CDR3 loop spans 19 amino acids. Here the CDR3 reads CASSVIQGVRSSHVYEQYF. For the CDR3, the DNA is TGTGCCAGCAGCGTTATTCAGGGGGTCCGCTCTAGTCACGTCTACGAGCAGTACTTC.

The chain uses TRBV5-6 and TRBJ2-1, with 10 bases aligning to TRBD1. V dropped 4 bases and J dropped 9; count of bases not matched to a gene: 10. The CDR3 totals 15 residues. The germline CDR1 and CDR2 sequences are SGHDT and YYEEEE. DNA for the CDR3: TGTGCCAGCAGCCCAGGGGACAGGGGAGACTCTGAGCAGTTCTTC. Its protein is CASSPGDRGDSEQFF.

This clone was observed a few times. The rearrangement links TRBV7-2 to TRBJ2-7, with D uncertain. Germline CDR1 SGHTA, CDR2 FQGNSA. With 3 bases removed from V and 0 bases from J, the gap between germline ends came to 15 bases. This CDR3 region has 16 residues. The CDR3 DNA reads TGTGCCAGCAGCTTCGCTGCGCTCTCGAGCTCCTACGAGCAGTACTTC. Translation gives CASSFAALSSSYEQYF.

The genes are TRBV18 and TRBJ1-3, with 8 bases lining up with TRBD1. The V gene end was trimmed by 6 bases and the J gene end by 0 bases; junction bases not matched to a gene: 13. The CDR3 has 18 amino acids. The germline gives CDR1 KGHSH, CDR2 LQKENI. This CDR3 is CASSLRTGSTGSGNTIYF. The CDR3 bases are TGTGCCAGCTCCCTCCGGACAGGGAGTACGGGCTCTGGAAACACCATATATTTT. Full variable domain (rest looked up from reference TRBV18 and TRBJ1-3): NAGVMQNPRHLVRRRGQEARLRCSPMKGHSHVYWYRQLPEEGLKFMVYLQKENIIDESGMPKERFSAEFPKEGPSILRIQQVVRGDSAAYFCASSLRTGSTGSGNTIYFGEGSWLTVV.

The J gene is TRBJ2-7, the V gene TRBV10-3, with D possibly matching TRBD2 (5 bases). The CDR3 length is 12 residues. The germline V and J ends were trimmed by 10 bases and 4 bases, with 14 bases remaining between them. Germline V gives CDR1 ENHRY, CDR2 SYGVKD. CDR3 coding DNA: TGTGCCACGCAAAATTCGGGATACGAGCAGTACTTC. Protein sequence: CATQNSGYEQYF.

This chain uses TRBV13 with TRBJ2-1, with D perhaps TRBD2 (6 bases). Germline V gene sequence: CDR1 PRHDT, CDR2 FYEKMQ (reference sequence). The V and J ends lost 5 bases and 7 bases respectively, with 18 bases between them. The CDR3 covers 15 residues. CDR3 region: CASSPVGGITNEQFF. The CDR3 DNA reads TGTGCCAGCAGCCCGGTGGGCGGGATAACAAATGAGCAGTTCTTC.

The chain links TRBV2 to TRBJ1-5; 9 nucleotides line up with TRBD1. CDR3 size: 15 residues. In germline, CDR1 is SNHLY, CDR2 FYNNEI. J lost 2 bases, V lost 8 bases, and 7 bases had no gene match. Here the CDR3 reads CASGQGNSRNQPQHF. CDR3 nucleotide sequence: TGTGCCAGCGGACAGGGGAATTCTCGCAATCAGCCCCAGCATTTT.

This chain joins TRBV29-1 and TRBJ2-7; D not resolved. CDR1 and CDR2 (germline): SQVTM, ANQGSEA. Deletions cut 0 bases from V and 6 bases from J, with 6 bases between. The CDR3 is made up of 11 amino acids. DNA of the CDR3: TGCAGCGTTGAAGACGTGTTCGAGCAGTACTTC. It specifies CSVEDVFEQYF.

The chain is built from TRBV27 and TRBJ1-1; a weak D match, TRBD1 (5 bases). The CDR3 covers 14 residues. Germline V gene lookup returns CDR1 MNHEY and CDR2 SMNVEV (reference sequence). The V end was cut by 3 bases, the J end by 1 base, with 9 bases between. The CDR3 DNA reads TGTGCCAGCAGTTTTATAGGGGCGAACACTGAAGCTTTCTTT. Its translation: CASSFIGANTEAFF.

This chain links TRBV5-4 with TRBJ2-7, with D possibly matching TRBD1 (5 bases). V gave up 5 bases and J gave up 6 bases, with 12 bases separating them. The CDR3 length is 12 residues. Germline V gene sequence: CDR1 SGHNT, CDR2 YYREEE (reference sequence). For the CDR3, the DNA is TGTGCCAGCAGGGTGCAGGGTGGCGAGCAGTACTTC. It encodes CASRVQGGEQYF.

CDR3 nucleotides: TGTGCCAGTAGTAATACTATTTTCAATCCGACGAATATCTATGGCTACACCTTC. Its protein is CASSNTIFNPTNIYGYTF. V usage is TRBV19 and J usage is TRBJ1-2; D is unclear. V was pared by 4 bases and J by 4 bases, with 25 bases between. Germline assignment: CDR1 LNHDA and CDR2 SQIVND (reference sequence). The CDR3 has 18 residues. Full variable domain (rest looked up from reference TRBV19 and TRBJ1-2): DGGITQSPKYLFRKEGQNVTLSCEQNLNHDAMYWYRQDPGQGLRLIYYSQIVNDFQKGDIAEGYSVSREKKESFPLTVTSAQKNPTAFYLCASSNTIFNPTNIYGYTFGSGTRLTVV.

This clone was counted between two and nine times. V usage is TRBV5-4 and J usage is TRBJ2-7; D is perhaps TRBD2 (6 bases). The CDR3 is made up of 14 amino acids. Germline assignment: CDR1 SGHNT and CDR2 YYREEE (reference sequence). The V end lost 2 bases, the J end lost 0 bases, and 9 bases lay between the germline ends. This CDR3 reads CASSLDGSSYEQYF. DNA of the CDR3: TGTGCCAGCAGCTTAGACGGGAGCTCCTACGAGCAGTACTTC.

The chain joins TRBV6-5 to TRBJ1-1; tentatively, D is TRBD1 (6 bases). The CDR3 runs to 14 residues. The germline V gene has CDR1 MNHEY and CDR2 SVGAGI. The germline V and J ends were trimmed by 4 bases and 5 bases, with 14 bases remaining between them. CDR3 loop: CASSFDRYRTEAFF. CDR3 in DNA: TGTGCCAGCAGTTTCGACAGGTACCGAACTGAAGCTTTCTTT.

The rearrangement uses TRBV5-4 and TRBJ1-2; 10 bases align to TRBD1. The CDR3 covers 15 residues. Per germline, CDR1 SGHNT and CDR2 YYREEE (reference sequence). J lost 5 bases, V lost 0 bases, and 4 bases had no gene match. The CDR3 DNA reads TGTGCCAGCAGCTTGGATGGACAGGGGGAGTATGGCTACACCTTC. It encodes CASSLDGQGEYGYTF. Full variable domain (outside the CDR3, taken from reference TRBV5-4 and TRBJ1-2): ETGVTQSPTHLIKTRGQQVTLRCSSQSGHNTVSWYQQALGQGPQFIFQYYREEENGRGNFPPRFSGLQFPNYSSELNVNALELDDSALYLCASSLDGQGEYGYTFGSGTRLTVV.

The genes are TRBV4-1 and TRBJ1-2; 10 bases agree with TRBD1. CDR3 size: 18 residues. Trimming removed 4 bases from V and 8 bases from J; junction bases left unmatched: 19. The V gene's germline CDR1 is MGHRA and CDR2 YSYEKL. The CDR3 region has the DNA TGCGCCAGCAGCCGAGATGCCCGAGGGGACAGGGGTTCGGAAGGCTACACCTTC. This gives the protein CASSRDARGDRGSEGYTF.